Below are 3 T cell receptor beta chains sequenced from a single sample in a study of shared clonotypes between healthy human individuals. The repertoire was sequenced with immunoSEQ multiplex PCR; TCRdb's copy has only in-frame clones and lacks some. The sample has about 2.1 million clones, just over 90% seen once; the top ten hold around 1.7%. Naivety among CD8 cells was defined by CD45RO negativity and positive CCR7 selection, thereby excluding terminally differentiated effector memory CD45RA+ cells. The material sequenced was naive CD8+ T cells from PBMCs. These TCRs come from a young man in good health. Some clones in this sample may be carry-over from other donors' samples.

The chain is built from TRBV5-1 and TRBJ2-2; D remains unclear. The V and J ends lost 0 bases and 4 bases respectively, with 7 bases between them. The CDR3 runs to 14 residues. Germline values: CDR1 SGHRS, CDR2 YFSETQ. The CDR3 nucleotides are TGCGCCAGCAGCTTGGGTCCGGGCACCGGGGAGCTGTTTTTT. It translates to CASSLGPGTGELFF.

The chain uses TRBV4-3 and TRBJ2-7; the D gene is possibly TRBD2 (6 bases). This CDR3 region has 14 residues. Trimming took off 1 base at V and 3 bases at J, with 10 bases between the two ends. The V gene's germline CDR1 is LGHNA and CDR2 YSLEER. Here the CDR3 reads CASSQGTTGYEQYF. DNA for the CDR3: TGCGCCAGCAGCCAAGGGACTACCGGCTACGAGCAGTACTTC.

This clone was observed a single time. This sample also contains other DNA sequences that code for the same CDR3. V is TRBV28 and J is TRBJ2-7; TRBD1 might be the D (6 bases). Trimming took 6 bases from V and 1 from J, leaving 16 bases between them. This CDR3 has 15 amino acids. Germline V gives CDR1 MDHEN, CDR2 SYDVKM. CDR3 in DNA: TGTGCCAGCAGGCCCCGAGGGGGAACGTCCTACGAGCAGTACTTC. Translated, it gives CASRPRGGTSYEQYF. The complete variable domain, with remaining parts taken from reference TRBV28 and TRBJ2-7, reads DVKVTQSSRYLVKRTGEKVFLECVQDMDHENMFWYRQDPGLGLRLIYFSYDVKMKEKGDIPEGYSVSREKKERFSLILESASTNQTSMYLCASRPRGGTSYEQYFGPGTRLTVT.